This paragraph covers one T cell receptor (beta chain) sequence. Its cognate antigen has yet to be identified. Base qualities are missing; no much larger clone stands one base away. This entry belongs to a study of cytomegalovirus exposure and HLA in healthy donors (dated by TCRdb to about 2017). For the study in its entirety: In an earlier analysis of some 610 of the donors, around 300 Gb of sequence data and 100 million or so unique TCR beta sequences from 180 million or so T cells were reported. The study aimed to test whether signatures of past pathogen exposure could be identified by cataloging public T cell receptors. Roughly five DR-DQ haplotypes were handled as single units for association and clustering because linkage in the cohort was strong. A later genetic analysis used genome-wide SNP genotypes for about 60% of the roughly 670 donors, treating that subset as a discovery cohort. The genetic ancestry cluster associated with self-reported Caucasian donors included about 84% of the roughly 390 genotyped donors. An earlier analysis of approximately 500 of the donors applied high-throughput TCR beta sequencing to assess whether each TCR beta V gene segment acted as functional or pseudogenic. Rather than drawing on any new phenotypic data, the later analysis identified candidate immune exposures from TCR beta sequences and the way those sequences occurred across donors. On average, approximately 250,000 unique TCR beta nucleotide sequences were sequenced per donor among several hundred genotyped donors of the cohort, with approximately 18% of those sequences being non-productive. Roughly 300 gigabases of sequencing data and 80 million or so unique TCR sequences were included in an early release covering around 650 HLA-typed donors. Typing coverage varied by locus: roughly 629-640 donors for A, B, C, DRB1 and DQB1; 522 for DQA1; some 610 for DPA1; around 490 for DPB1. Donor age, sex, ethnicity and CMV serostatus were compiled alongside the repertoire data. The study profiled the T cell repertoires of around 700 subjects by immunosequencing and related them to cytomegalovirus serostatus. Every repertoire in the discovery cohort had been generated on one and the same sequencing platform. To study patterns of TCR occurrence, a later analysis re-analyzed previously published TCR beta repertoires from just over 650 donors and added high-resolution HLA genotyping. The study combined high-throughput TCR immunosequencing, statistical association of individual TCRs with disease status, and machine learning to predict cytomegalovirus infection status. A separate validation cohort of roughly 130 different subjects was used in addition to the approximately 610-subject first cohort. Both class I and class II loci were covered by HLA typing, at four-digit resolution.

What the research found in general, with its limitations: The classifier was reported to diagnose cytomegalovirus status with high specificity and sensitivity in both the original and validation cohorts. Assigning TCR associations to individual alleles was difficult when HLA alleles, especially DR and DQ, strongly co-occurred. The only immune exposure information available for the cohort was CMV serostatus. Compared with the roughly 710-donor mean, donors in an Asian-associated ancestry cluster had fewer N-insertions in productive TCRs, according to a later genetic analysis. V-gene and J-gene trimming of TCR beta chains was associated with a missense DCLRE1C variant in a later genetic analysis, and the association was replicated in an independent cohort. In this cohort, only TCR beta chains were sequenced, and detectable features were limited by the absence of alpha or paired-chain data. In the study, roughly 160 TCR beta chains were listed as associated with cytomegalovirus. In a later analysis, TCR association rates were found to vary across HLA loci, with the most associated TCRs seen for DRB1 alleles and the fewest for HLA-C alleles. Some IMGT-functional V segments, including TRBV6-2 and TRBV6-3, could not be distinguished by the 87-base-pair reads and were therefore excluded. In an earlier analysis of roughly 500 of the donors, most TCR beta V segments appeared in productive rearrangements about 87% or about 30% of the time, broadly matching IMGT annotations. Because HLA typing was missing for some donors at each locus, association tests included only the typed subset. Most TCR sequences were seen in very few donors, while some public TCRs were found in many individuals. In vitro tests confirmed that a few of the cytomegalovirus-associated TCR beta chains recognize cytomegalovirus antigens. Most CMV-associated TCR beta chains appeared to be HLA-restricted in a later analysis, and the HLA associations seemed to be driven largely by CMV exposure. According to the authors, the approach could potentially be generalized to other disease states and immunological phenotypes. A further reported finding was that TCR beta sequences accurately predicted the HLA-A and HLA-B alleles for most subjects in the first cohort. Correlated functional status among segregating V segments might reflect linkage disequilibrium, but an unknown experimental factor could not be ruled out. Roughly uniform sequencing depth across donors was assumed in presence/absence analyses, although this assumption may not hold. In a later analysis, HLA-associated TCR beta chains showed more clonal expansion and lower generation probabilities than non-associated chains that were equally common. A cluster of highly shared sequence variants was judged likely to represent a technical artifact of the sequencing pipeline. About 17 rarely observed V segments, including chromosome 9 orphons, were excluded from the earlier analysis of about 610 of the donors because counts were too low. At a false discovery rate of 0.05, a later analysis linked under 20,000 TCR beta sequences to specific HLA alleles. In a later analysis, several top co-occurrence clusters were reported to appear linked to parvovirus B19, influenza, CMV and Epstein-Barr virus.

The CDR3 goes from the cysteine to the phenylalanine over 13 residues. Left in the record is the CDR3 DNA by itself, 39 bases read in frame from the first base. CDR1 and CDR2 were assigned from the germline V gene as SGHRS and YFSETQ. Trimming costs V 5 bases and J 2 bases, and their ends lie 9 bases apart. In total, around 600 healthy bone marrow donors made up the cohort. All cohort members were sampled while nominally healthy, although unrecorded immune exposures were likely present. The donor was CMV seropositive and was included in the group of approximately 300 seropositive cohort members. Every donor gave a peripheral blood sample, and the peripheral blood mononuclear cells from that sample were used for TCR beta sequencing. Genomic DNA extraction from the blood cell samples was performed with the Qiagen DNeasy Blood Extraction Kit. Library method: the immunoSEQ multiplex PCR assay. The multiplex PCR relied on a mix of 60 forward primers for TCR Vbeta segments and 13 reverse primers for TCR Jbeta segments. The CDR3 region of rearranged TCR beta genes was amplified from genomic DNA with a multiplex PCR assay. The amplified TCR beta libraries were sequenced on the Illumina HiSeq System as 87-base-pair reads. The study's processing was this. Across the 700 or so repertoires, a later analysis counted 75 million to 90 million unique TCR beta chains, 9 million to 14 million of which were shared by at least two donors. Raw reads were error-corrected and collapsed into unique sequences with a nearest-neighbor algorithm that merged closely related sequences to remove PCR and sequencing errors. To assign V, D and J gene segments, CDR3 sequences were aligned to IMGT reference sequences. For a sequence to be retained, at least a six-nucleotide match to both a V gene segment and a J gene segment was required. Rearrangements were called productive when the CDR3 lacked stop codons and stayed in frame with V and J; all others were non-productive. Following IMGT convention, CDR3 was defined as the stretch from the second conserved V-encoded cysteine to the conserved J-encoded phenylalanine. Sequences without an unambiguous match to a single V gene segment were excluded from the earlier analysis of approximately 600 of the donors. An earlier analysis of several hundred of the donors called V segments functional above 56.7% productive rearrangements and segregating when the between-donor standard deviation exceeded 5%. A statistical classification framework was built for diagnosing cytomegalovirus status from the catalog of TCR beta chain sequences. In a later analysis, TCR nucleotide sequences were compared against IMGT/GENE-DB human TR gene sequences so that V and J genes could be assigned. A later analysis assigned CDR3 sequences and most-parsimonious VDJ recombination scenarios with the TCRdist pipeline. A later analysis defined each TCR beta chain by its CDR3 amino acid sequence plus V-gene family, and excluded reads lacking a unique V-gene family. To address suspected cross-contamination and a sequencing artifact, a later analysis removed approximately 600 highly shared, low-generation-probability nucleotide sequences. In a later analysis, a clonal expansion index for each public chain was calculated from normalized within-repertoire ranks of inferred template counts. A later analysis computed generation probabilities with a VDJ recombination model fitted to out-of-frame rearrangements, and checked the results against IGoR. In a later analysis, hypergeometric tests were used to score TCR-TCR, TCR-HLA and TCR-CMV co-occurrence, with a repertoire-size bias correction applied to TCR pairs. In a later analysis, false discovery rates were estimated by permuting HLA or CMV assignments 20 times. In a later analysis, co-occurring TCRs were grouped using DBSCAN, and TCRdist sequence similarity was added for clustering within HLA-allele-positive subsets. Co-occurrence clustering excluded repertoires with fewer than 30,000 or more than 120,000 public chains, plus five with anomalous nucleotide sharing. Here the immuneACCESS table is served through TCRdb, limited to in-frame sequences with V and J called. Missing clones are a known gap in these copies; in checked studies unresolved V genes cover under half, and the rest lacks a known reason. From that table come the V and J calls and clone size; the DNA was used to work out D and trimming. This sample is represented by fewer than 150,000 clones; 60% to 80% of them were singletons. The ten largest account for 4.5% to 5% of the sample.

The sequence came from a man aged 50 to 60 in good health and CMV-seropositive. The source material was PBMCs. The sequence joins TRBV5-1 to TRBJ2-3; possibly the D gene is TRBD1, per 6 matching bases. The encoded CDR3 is CASRGDITDTQYF. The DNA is TGCGCCAGCAGAGGGGACATCACAGATACGCAGTATTTT.